This record covers a single T cell receptor beta chain. The source of the sample is a study of blood T cell repertoires in COVID-19. V shed 0 bases, J shed 8 bases, and the junction held 5 bases outside the gene matches. CDR1 and CDR2 from the germline V gene are SGDLS and YYNGEE. There are 14 residues in the CDR3. In the authors' methods: The assay estimated nucleated cells by amplifying reference gene primers. Repertoires were generated with immunoSEQ multiplex PCR, while TCRdb's copy carries only in-frame clones and drops some. V and J calls and clone size are as listed in that table; D and trimming were resolved from the DNA. The sample records around 150,000 clones, 86% being singletons.

The chain employs TRBV9 and TRBJ1-2; 9 nucleotides align to TRBD1. The source material was peripheral blood. This TCR was recovered from a man aged 65 to 79 with acute or convalescent COVID-19. CDR3 bases: TGTGCCAGCAGCGTAGGGGGACAGGGAAACGGCTACACCTTC. The encoded protein is CASSVGGQGNGYTF.